The T cell receptor (beta chain) described here comes from a study of neoadjuvant nivolumab and ipilimumab in lung cancer. Findings of the study overall: Resected-tumor TCR richness correlated positively with pretherapy blood richness. Compared with tumor-adjacent uninvolved lung, resected tumors showed greater richness and clonality. Only a small number of samples underwent TCR sequencing. Pathologic regression was not significantly tied to TCR clonality.

With respect to this clone: As yet, its antigen is unknown.

Clones were sequenced by immunoSEQ multiplex PCR, and TCRdb holds only the in-frame ones, with some missing. The profile covers more than 40,000 clones, with around nine tenths appearing a single time and around 3.8% taken by the ten largest. Trimming left V 5 bases short and J 0 bases short, with 8 bases between. Germline V gene data show CDR1 as SGHRS and CDR2 as YFSETQ. The CDR3 is 14 residues long. Sequenced material: blood, taken before neoadjuvant nivolumab, alone or with ipilimumab. V is TRBV5-1 and J is TRBJ1-4; D is possibly TRBD1 (5 bases). This sequence originates from an adult with non-small cell lung cancer. Some clones in this sample may be carry-over from other donors' samples. The CDR3 sequence is CASRTVATNEKLFF. CDR3 sequence (DNA): TGCGCCAGCAGGACAGTCGCAACTAATGAAAAACTGTTTTTT.